Reported below is one TCR beta chain. The data stem from a study of OX40 agonist ivuxolimab in advanced cancers. V lost 7 bases and J lost 1, with 10 bases in between. Germline-derived CDR1 and CDR2 are KGHSH and LQKENI. This CDR3 has 14 amino acids. Sequenced by immunoSEQ multiplex PCR; TCRdb stores in-frame clones only, minus some. The sample consists of 60,000 to 85,000 clones, roughly 80% of them appearing once. The sample here was CD4+ or CD8+ T cells sorted from blood, taken in a trial of the OX40 agonist ivuxolimab. The rearrangement links TRBV18 to TRBJ2-2, with D tentatively TRBD1 (5 bases). This clonotype was sampled from an adult with an advanced solid tumor such as melanoma, head and neck, liver or kidney cancer. The CDR3 is CASFPTVNTGELFF. The CDR3 nucleotides read TGTGCCAGCTTTCCGACAGTGAACACCGGGGAGCTGTTTTTT.